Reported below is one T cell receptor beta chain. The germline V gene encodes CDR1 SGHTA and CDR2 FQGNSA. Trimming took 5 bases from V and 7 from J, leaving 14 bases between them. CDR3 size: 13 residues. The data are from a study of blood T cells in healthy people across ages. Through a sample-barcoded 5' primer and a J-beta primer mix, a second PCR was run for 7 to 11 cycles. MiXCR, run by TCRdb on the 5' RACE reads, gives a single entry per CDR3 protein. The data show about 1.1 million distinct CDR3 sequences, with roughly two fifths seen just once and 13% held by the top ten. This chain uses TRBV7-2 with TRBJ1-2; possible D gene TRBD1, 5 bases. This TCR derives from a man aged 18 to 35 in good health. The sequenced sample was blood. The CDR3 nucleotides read TGTGCCAGCAGCCCCCAGAGGGGTAGTGGCTACACCTTC. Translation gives CASSPQRGSGYTF.